The TCR beta chain described here comes from a study of cytomegalovirus exposure and HLA in healthy donors. Germline V gene sequence: CDR1 SEHNR, CDR2 FQNEAQ (reference sequence). CDR3 length: 14 residues. Trimming at V came to 4 bases and at J to 2 bases, leaving 4 bases not matched to a gene. The primer mix had 60 Vbeta and 13 Jbeta primers. Sequencing was performed with immunoSEQ multiplex PCR; in TCRdb, only in-frame clones are kept and a portion is missing. The sample lists about 57,000 clones; roughly 80% were seen once. Study results and caveats: Fewer N-insertions than the approximately 680-donor mean were reportedly shown by an Asian-associated ancestry cluster in a later analysis. Later work found that TCR association rates differed between HLA loci; DRB1 had the most and HLA-C the fewest. Many donors carried some public TCRs, although rarity characterized most TCR sequences.

About this clone itself: Its antigen is unidentified.

The sequenced sample consisted of PBMCs. The chain joins TRBV7-9 to TRBJ1-1, with 7 bases fitting TRBD1. The clonotype originates from a man between 25 and 39 years old in good health and CMV-seronegative. In DNA, the CDR3 is TGTGCCAGCAGCTGGGGACAGAGAAACACTGAAGCTTTCTTT. Translating gives CASSWGQRNTEAFF.